These 15 T cell receptor beta chains were all obtained from the same sample, sequenced in a study of identical twins. TCRdb reanalysed the 5' RACE reads using MiXCR and keeps one entry per CDR3 protein. The table includes hundreds of thousands of distinct CDR3 sequences, roughly an eighth detected once. These data were also filed under a second study, of yellow fever vaccine responses in identical twins.

The sample comprised PBMCs. The origin of the receptors is a woman under 30 in good health.

The chain has TRBV2 and TRBJ2-7; no definite D call. Germline V gene lookup returns CDR1 SNHLY and CDR2 FYNNEI. The CDR3 spans 13 residues. The V end was cut by 5 bases, the J end by 0 bases, with 8 bases between. The CDR3: CASSRSTSYEQYV. The CDR3 DNA sequence: TGTGCCAGCAGTAGGAGTACCTCCTACGAGCAGTACGTC.

The gene calls are TRBV6-1 and TRBJ2-7, with TRBD2 matching over 9 bases. There are 15 residues in the CDR3. The germline CDR1 and CDR2 sequences are MNHNS and SASEGT. V was pared by 2 bases and J by 2 bases, with 4 bases of the junction left unmatched. The CDR3 region is CASSELTSGTYEQYF. The CDR3 DNA is TGTGCCAGCAGTGAATTGACTAGCGGTACCTACGAGCAGTACTTC.

In its sample, this clonotype was seen a few times. The rearrangement joins TRBV12-3 or TRBV12-4 to TRBJ1-2; D gene uncertain. The CDR3 sequence is 12 residues long. V was pared by 7 bases and J by 5 bases, with 11 bases between. The CDR3 bases are TGTGCCAGCACCCCTCGGACGTATGGCTACACCTTC. Translating gives CASTPRTYGYTF.

Ten or more counts support this clonotype. The rearrangement uses TRBV3-1 and TRBJ2-3, with 13 bases that match TRBD2. Germline CDR1 reads LGHDT; CDR2 reads YNNKEL (reference sequence). V lost 5 bases and J lost 5; bases outside the gene matches: 4. This CDR3 region has 15 residues. The CDR3 reads CASSWTSGGRDTQYF. The DNA for the CDR3 is TGTGCCAGCAGCTGGACTAGCGGGGGAAGAGATACGCAGTATTTT.

This clonotype was seen more than once but under ten times. The chain has TRBV10-3 and TRBJ1-1; D remains unclear. The V end lost 0 bases, the J end lost 5 bases, and 4 bases lay between the germline ends. Germline V lookup: CDR1 ENHRY, CDR2 SYGVKD. CDR3 length: 12 residues. The CDR3 sequence is CAISESRTEAFF. The CDR3 DNA reads TGTGCCATCAGTGAGTCGCGGACTGAAGCTTTCTTT.

In its sample, this clonotype was seen a few times. J is TRBJ2-3 and V is TRBV20-1; a possible D gene is TRBD2 (6 bases). The V and J ends lost 2 bases and 5 bases respectively, with 17 bases between them. Germline V lookup: CDR1 DFQATT, CDR2 SNEGSKA (reference sequence). The CDR3 runs to 15 residues. The chain's CDR3 is CSARPSSESEDTQYF. The CDR3 DNA sequence: TGCAGTGCTAGACCGTCTAGCGAATCCGAAGATACGCAGTATTTT.

There are a few counts of this clonotype. The chain has TRBV3-1 and TRBJ2-7; TRBD1 matches 8 bases. Per the germline V gene, CDR1 is LGHDT and CDR2 is YNNKEL (reference sequence). V dropped 5 bases and J dropped 2; count of bases not matched to a gene: 5. This CDR3 contains 14 residues. For the CDR3, the DNA is TGTGCCAGCAGCACGGACAGGGACACCTACGAGCAGTACTTC. Its protein product is CASSTDRDTYEQYF.

This sequence joins TRBV19 and TRBJ2-3; 8 bases align to TRBD2. Germline V gene sequence: CDR1 LNHDA, CDR2 SQIVND (reference sequence). With V trimmed by 3 bases and J by 4 bases, 3 bases remained unmatched. The CDR3 has 14 residues. CDR3 region: CASSIDGGADTQYF. The CDR3 bases are TGTGCCAGTAGTATCGACGGGGGGGCAGATACGCAGTATTTT.

The chain combines TRBV6-1 with TRBJ2-7; the match to TRBD1 covers 7 bases. Per germline, CDR1 MNHNS and CDR2 SASEGT. The CDR3 runs to 14 residues. J lost 1 base, V lost 11 bases, and 11 bases had no gene match. CDR3 sequence: CASNQGDGSYEQYF. The CDR3 nucleotides read TGTGCCTCAAACCAGGGGGACGGATCCTACGAGCAGTACTTC.

There are a few counts of this clonotype. The chain carries TRBV19 and TRBJ2-7; 14 nucleotides match TRBD2. V lost 4 bases to trimming and J lost 4 bases; unmatched junction nucleotides: 9. Germline V gives CDR1 LNHDA, CDR2 SQIVND (reference sequence). The CDR3 totals 17 residues. The CDR3 sequence is CASSTQGTSGSVYEQYF. In nucleotides, the CDR3 is TGTGCCAGTAGTACTCAAGGGACTAGCGGGAGCGTTTACGAGCAGTACTTC.

The table lists this clonotype with a few counts. The chain links TRBV6-1 to TRBJ2-5; either TRBD1 or TRBD2 may supply D (5 bases each). V lost 6 bases, J lost 13 bases, and 24 bases lay in between. Germline values: CDR1 MNHNS, CDR2 SASEGT. The CDR3 has 14 amino acids. The CDR3 DNA reads TGTGCCAGCAGACACGGGACCTCATCCCCCCTTGGGTACTTC. Its protein product is CASRHGTSSPLGYF.

There are many counts of this clonotype. This chain joins TRBV10-3 and TRBJ2-1; 11 bases map to TRBD2. Germline V gene data show CDR1 as ENHRY and CDR2 as SYGVKD. The CDR3 has 14 residues. The V and J ends lost 3 bases and 8 bases, in that order; junction bases with no gene match: 3. CDR3 amino acids: CAISDGTSGHEQFF. The CDR3 region has the DNA TGTGCCATCAGTGACGGGACTAGCGGCCATGAGCAGTTCTTC.

V and J are TRBV10-3 and TRBJ2-7; TRBD2 agrees at 7 bases. V lost 4 bases, J lost 4 bases, and 4 bases stayed unmatched. Germline CDR1 ENHRY, CDR2 SYGVKD. This CDR3 has 13 residues. Here the CDR3 reads CAISVGRQYEQYF. The CDR3 coding sequence is TGTGCCATCAGTGTCGGGAGGCAGTACGAGCAGTACTTC.

V gene TRBV2 combines with J gene TRBJ2-2; D is ambiguous. The ends were cut back, 0 bases at V and 8 bases at J, with 13 bases in the middle. This CDR3 has 15 residues. The germline gives CDR1 SNHLY, CDR2 FYNNEI. The CDR3 spells CASSEAAIAEGELFF. CDR3 nucleotide sequence: TGTGCCAGCAGTGAAGCGGCAATAGCAGAGGGGGAGCTGTTTTTT.

The chain is built from TRBV20-1 and TRBJ2-7, with D possibly matching TRBD1 (6 bases). Germline V gene lookup returns CDR1 DFQATT and CDR2 SNEGSKA (reference sequence). V was shortened by 7 bases and J by 3 bases, with 10 bases between the two germline ends. The CDR3 extends over 11 amino acids. The CDR3 region is CSVGGGYEQYV. The CDR3 nucleotides read TGCAGTGTTGGGGGCGGCTACGAGCAGTACGTC.